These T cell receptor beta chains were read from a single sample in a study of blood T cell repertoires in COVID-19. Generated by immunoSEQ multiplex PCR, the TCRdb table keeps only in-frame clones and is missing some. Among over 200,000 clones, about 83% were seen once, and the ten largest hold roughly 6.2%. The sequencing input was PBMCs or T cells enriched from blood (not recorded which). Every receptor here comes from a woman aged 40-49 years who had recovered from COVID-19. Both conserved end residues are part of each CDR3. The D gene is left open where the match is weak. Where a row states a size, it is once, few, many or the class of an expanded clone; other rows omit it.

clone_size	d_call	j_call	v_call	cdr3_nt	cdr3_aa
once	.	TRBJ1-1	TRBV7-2	TGTGCCAGCAGCTTAATGGACACGAACACTGAAGCTTTCTTT	CASSLMDTNTEAFF
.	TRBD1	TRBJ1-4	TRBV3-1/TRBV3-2	TGTGCCAGCAGCCCTCCGAAGACAGGGAGTAAAAAACTGTTTTTT	CASSPPKTGSKKLFF
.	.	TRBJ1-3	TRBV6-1	TGTGCCAGCAGTAAAGAGGGTTTGGCAGGGGGAAACACCATATATTTT	CASSKEGLAGGNTIYF
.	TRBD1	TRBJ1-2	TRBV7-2	TGTGCCAGCATCTCAACGGCGGGAACTGGACAGGGCTATGGCTACACCTTC	CASISTAGTGQGYGYTF
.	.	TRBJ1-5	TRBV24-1	TGTGCCACCAGTCCTGAAGGGGCGGCTGAGCCCCAGCATTTT	CATSPEGAAEPQHF
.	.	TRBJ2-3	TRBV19	TGTGCCAGTAGTATTTCGGTCGGGGAGGGCACAGATACGCAGTATTTT	CASSISVGEGTDTQYF
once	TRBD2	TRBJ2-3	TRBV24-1	TGTGCCACCAGTGAACCAGCGGGAGTGGGAGATACGCAGTATTTT	CATSEPAGVGDTQYF
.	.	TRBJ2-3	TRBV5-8	TGTGCCAGCAGCTATCCTGAGACAACCGATACGCAGTATTTT	CASSYPETTDTQYF
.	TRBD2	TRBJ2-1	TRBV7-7	TGTGCCAGCAGCTTAGATGGGGGGGAAGCCTACAATGAGCAGTTCTTC	CASSLDGGEAYNEQFF
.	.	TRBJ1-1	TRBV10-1	TGCGCCAGCAGTGACAGGTTGACCACTGAAGCTTTCTTT	CASSDRLTTEAFF
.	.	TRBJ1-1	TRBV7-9	TGTGCCAGCAGCTCCCAGTTCACTGAAGCTTTCTTT	CASSSQFTEAFF